What follows are 28 T cell receptor beta chains derived from one specimen sequenced in a study of T-cell reconstitution after alpha-beta-depleted transplantation in children. A TCRbeta library incorporating unique molecular identifiers was prepared. One entry per CDR3 protein, called by TCRdb with MiXCR from the PCR reads. The sample contains 190,000 or so distinct CDR3 sequences, roughly 14% of which appear only once. Sequenced here: PBMCs from the stem cell graft donor, sampled from the stem cell graft. These receptors originate from a human donor who donated a stem cell graft to a child with acute lymphoblastic leukemia.

This clonotype showed up many times. The chain combines TRBV6-5 with TRBJ2-3; TRBD1 might be the D (5 bases). CDR1 is MNHEY and CDR2 is SVGAGI in the germline V gene. The CDR3 is 18 residues long. V lost 0 bases to trimming and J lost 2 bases, with 18 bases between them. The CDR3 protein is CASSYSHTTVMFTDTQYF. CDR3 nucleotides: TGTGCCAGCAGTTACTCCCACACGACAGTTATGTTCACAGATACGCAGTATTTT.

This clonotype was counted many times. The chain recombines TRBV7-6 with TRBJ2-7; 9 nucleotides agree with TRBD2. The germline V gene has CDR1 SGHVS and CDR2 FNYEAQ. The CDR3 loop spans 17 amino acids. Trimming cost V 5 bases and J 2 bases; bases outside gene matches: 13. For the CDR3, the DNA is TGTGCCAGCAGCCCAGGTGCTAGCGGGATTTCGACCTACGAGCAGTACTTC. Translated: CASSPGASGISTYEQYF.

In this sample, this clonotype turned up many times. The CDR3 here is CASSLIELNTEAFF. DNA of the CDR3: TGTGCCAGCAGCTTAATTGAGTTGAACACTGAAGCTTTCTTT. V is TRBV5-5 and J is TRBJ1-1; D unclear. CDR1 is SGHKS and CDR2 is YYEKEE in the germline V gene (reference sequence). The CDR3 has 14 amino acids. V was pared by 2 bases and J by 0 bases, with 8 bases between.

This clonotype was seen at least ten times. The V call is TRBV5-1, the J call TRBJ2-1; TRBD2 aligns across 7 bases. CDR1 is SGHRS, CDR2 YFSETQ, per germline. This CDR3 has 15 residues. V dropped 5 bases and J dropped 2; count of bases not matched to a gene: 7. The CDR3 bases are TGCGCCAGCAGGTTTTCGGGAGGTACCTACAATGAGCAGTTCTTC. The encoded protein is CASRFSGGTYNEQFF.

Many counts were recorded for this clonotype. The chain carries TRBV9 and TRBJ2-1, with D possibly matching TRBD1 (6 bases). V lost 3 bases and J 0 bases, leaving 16 bases between the germline ends. Germline V CDR1 and CDR2: SGDLS, YYNGEE. This CDR3 contains 17 residues. CDR3 residues: CASSAYLQGGSYNEQFF. The CDR3 DNA reads TGTGCCAGCAGCGCGTATTTACAGGGTGGCTCCTACAATGAGCAGTTCTTC.

This clonotype was seen many times. The rearrangement links TRBV20-1 to TRBJ2-7; D possibly corresponds to TRBD1 (10 bases). CDR1 and CDR2 (germline): DFQATT, SNEGSKA (reference sequence). V shed 0 bases and J shed 3 bases, with 39 bases lying between them. The CDR3 totals 23 residues. CDR3: CSARDQSGTGARKASGVIYEQYF. As DNA, the CDR3 is TGCAGTGCTAGAGATCAGTCGGGGACAGGGGCTAGGAAGGCTAGCGGGGTTATCTACGAGCAGTACTTC.

This clonotype appeared many times. The rearrangement uses TRBV5-6 and TRBJ1-6; no clear D. Germline loops: CDR1 SGHDT, CDR2 YYEEEE. The CDR3 runs 14 residues. The V end lost 6 bases, the J end lost 7 bases, and 14 bases lay between the germline ends. As DNA, the CDR3 is TGTGCCAGCACCTTAAGTGTGGTAAATTCACCCCTCCACTTT. As protein: CASTLSVVNSPLHF.

This clonotype has more than one count but fewer than ten. The V gene is TRBV4-1, the J gene TRBJ2-2; 9 bases map to TRBD1. The CDR3 sequence is 17 residues long. Germline V gene sequence: CDR1 MGHRA, CDR2 YSYEKL. Trimming removed 4 bases from V and 3 bases from J; junction bases left unmatched: 9. The CDR3 nucleotides read TGCGCCAGCAGCCCATTGCGGACAGGGGCTTACACCGGGGAGCTGTTTTTT. Translation gives CASSPLRTGAYTGELFF.

This clonotype was picked up many times. The rearrangement links TRBV5-1 to TRBJ2-1; D might be TRBD1 (6 bases). This CDR3 spans 15 amino acids. From germline, CDR1 is SGHRS and CDR2 YFSETQ. V was shortened by 0 bases and J by 0 bases, with 7 bases between the two germline ends. CDR3: CASSLGDTSYNEQFF. For the CDR3, the DNA is TGCGCCAGCAGCTTGGGGGACACCTCCTACAATGAGCAGTTCTTC.

CDR3 sequence: CASSQGLNVYGYTF. CDR3 bases: TGTGCCAGCAGCCAAGGACTGAACGTCTATGGCTACACCTTC. V usage is TRBV6-1 and J usage is TRBJ1-2; D gene uncertain. CDR1 is MNHNS and CDR2 is SASEGT in the germline V gene. V lost 6 bases, J lost 4 bases, and 15 bases lay in between. The CDR3 is 14 residues long.

A note on this clonotype: A much larger clone is a single base away; this may be a read error. V and J are TRBV12-3 or TRBV12-4 and TRBJ2-2; D remains ambiguous. This CDR3 is built from 16 residues. The V gene lost 7 bases and the J gene lost 1 base, with 16 bases spanning the gap. This chain's CDR3 is CASTLTGFWNTGELFF. The CDR3 coding sequence is TGTGCCAGCACTCTGACCGGATTTTGGAACACCGGGGAGCTGTTTTTT.

In its sample, this clonotype was seen many times. The gene calls are TRBV10-1 and TRBJ2-5; D is undetermined. Trimming stripped 4 bases from V and 3 bases from J, with 9 bases between. CDR1 WNHNN and CDR2 SYGVQD come from the germline V gene (reference sequence). The length of the CDR3 is 13 residues. CDR3 DNA: TGCGCCAGCAGTGCAGTGGCGGAAGAGACCCAGTACTTC. The encoded protein is CASSAVAEETQYF.

This clonotype was found many times. The rearrangement uses TRBV20-1 and TRBJ2-7; D possibly corresponds to TRBD2 (6 bases). Germline V lookup: CDR1 DFQATT, CDR2 SNEGSKA (reference sequence). This CDR3 comprises 14 residues. V lost 3 bases and J 6 bases, leaving 18 bases between the germline ends. The CDR3 bases are TGCAGTGCTAGCTTTCCGGGAGAGAGGGGCGAGCAGTACTTC. Translating it yields CSASFPGERGEQYF.

The V and J genes are TRBV12-3 or TRBV12-4 and TRBJ2-7, with 10 nucleotides matching TRBD2. Unmatched junction bases numbered 6, after V lost 0 bases and J lost 4 bases. CDR3 length equals 16 residues. Here the CDR3 reads CASSLASAGGFYEQYF. The CDR3 DNA is TGTGCCAGCAGTTTAGCCTCAGCGGGAGGGTTTTACGAGCAGTACTTC.

Comment on this clonotype: A much larger clone is a single base away; this may be a read error. The chain carries TRBV7-2 and TRBJ2-7; D may be TRBD1 (6 bases). The CDR3 has 14 amino acids. Germline V gene sequence: CDR1 SGHTA, CDR2 FQGNSA. V dropped 7 bases and J dropped 9 bases, with 22 bases sitting between them. CDR3 sequence: CASTFQGGQTGQYF. The CDR3 DNA is TGTGCCAGCACCTTCCAAGGGGGACAAACCGGGCAGTACTTC. Full variable domain (remainder filled in from reference TRBV7-2 and TRBJ2-7): GAGVSQSPSNKVTEKGKDVELRCDPISGHTALYWYRQSLGQGLEFLIYFQGNSAPDKSGLPSDRFSAERTGGSVSTLTIQRTQQEDSAVYLCASTFQGGQTGQYFGPGTRLTVT.

This clonotype has ten or more counts. J is TRBJ1-1 and V is TRBV7-8, with 8 bases identical to TRBD1. V shed 4 bases and J 0 bases; nucleotides not matched to a gene: 1. This CDR3 has 14 residues. CDR1 and CDR2 (germline): SGHVS, FQNEAQ. DNA for the CDR3: TGTGCCAGCAGCTGGGACAGGTTGAACACTGAAGCTTTCTTT. This gives the protein CASSWDRLNTEAFF.

This clonotype was recorded at least ten times. The chain links TRBV4-1 to TRBJ1-2; D remains unclear. Germline V lookup: CDR1 MGHRA, CDR2 YSYEKL. This CDR3 has 14 residues. The V end lost 3 bases, the J end lost 3 bases, and 11 bases lay between the germline ends. The CDR3 nucleotides read TGCGCCAGCAGCCACGGGCCGCCGGACTATGGCTACACCTTC. Translating it yields CASSHGPPDYGYTF.

In this sample, this clonotype turned up many times. V gene TRBV20-1 combines with J gene TRBJ2-1, with 7 bases that match TRBD2. The germline gives CDR1 DFQATT, CDR2 SNEGSKA (reference sequence). The CDR3 covers 15 residues. The trim removed 0 bases at V and 2 bases at J, leaving 4 bases unmatched. CDR3 in amino acids: CSARDWLAAYNEQFF. The CDR3, as DNA: TGCAGTGCTAGAGATTGGCTAGCGGCCTACAATGAGCAGTTCTTC.

This clonotype was seen many times. The J gene is TRBJ2-7, the V gene TRBV12-3 or TRBV12-4, with TRBD2 matching 7 bases. The length of the CDR3 is 16 residues. The V and J ends lost 3 bases and 1 base, in that order; junction bases with no gene match: 9. Here the CDR3 reads CASSFGGSAVSYEQYF. The CDR3 bases are TGTGCCAGCAGTTTCGGGGGGAGCGCCGTATCCTACGAGCAGTACTTC.

This clonotype came up many times. The chain carries TRBV20-1 and TRBJ2-7; maybe TRBD2 (6 bases). V was pared by 5 bases and J by 6 bases, with 26 bases between. The germline V gene encodes CDR1 DFQATT and CDR2 SNEGSKA (reference sequence). CDR3 length: 16 residues. The DNA for the CDR3 is TGCAGTGCTCAACAGGCACGGGGGTCCTCTTGGGGCGAGCAGTACTTC. Encoded protein: CSAQQARGSSWGEQYF.

This clonotype has ten or more counts. The chain has TRBV20-1 and TRBJ2-2; maybe TRBD2 (6 bases). The CDR3 is made up of 12 amino acids. Germline V gene sequence: CDR1 DFQATT, CDR2 SNEGSKA (reference sequence). V dropped 2 bases and J dropped 7 bases, with 8 bases sitting between them. The DNA for the CDR3 is TGCAGTGCTAGAAAGGAGGGCGGGGAGCTGTTTTTT. Protein sequence: CSARKEGGELFF.

Ten or more counts support this clonotype. The chain employs TRBV29-1 and TRBJ2-7; D remains ambiguous. CDR1 and CDR2 from the germline V gene are SQVTM and ANQGSEA. Trimming shortened V by 4 bases and J by 0 bases, and 13 bases separated the two germline ends. The CDR3 has 14 residues. The CDR3 DNA sequence: TGCAGCGTTGGACCCAGATTGAGCTCCTACGAGCAGTACTTC. It specifies CSVGPRLSSYEQYF.

This clonotype was picked up many times. This chain connects TRBV27 to TRBJ2-7, with D perhaps matching TRBD2 (5 bases). The CDR3 has 15 residues. V lost 5 bases and J lost 2, with 16 bases in between. CDR1 and CDR2 from the germline V gene are MNHEY and SMNVEV (reference sequence). The CDR3 coding sequence is TGTGCCAGCAGTCCCGAGCCGGGGTTGACCTACGAGCAGTACTTC. The encoded protein is CASSPEPGLTYEQYF.

The table lists this clonotype with many counts. The CDR3 nucleotides read TGCGCCAGCAGCTTGGGAGAGTATCAAAACATTCAGTACTTC. Its translation is CASSLGEYQNIQYF. The rearrangement uses TRBV5-1 and TRBJ2-4; D not resolved. Trimming took 0 bases from V and 5 from J, leaving 9 bases between them. The CDR3 has 14 amino acids. Per germline, CDR1 SGHRS and CDR2 YFSETQ.

This chain links TRBV29-1 with TRBJ1-2; a weak D match, TRBD1 (5 bases). V lost 6 bases and J 0 bases, leaving 14 bases between the germline ends. Per the germline V gene, CDR1 is SQVTM and CDR2 is ANQGSEA. The CDR3 totals 14 residues. In DNA form, the CDR3 reads TGCAGCGTCCTTAGGGGTCGAGCTAACTATGGCTACACCTTC. The encoded protein is CSVLRGRANYGYTF.

This clonotype was found many times. This chain connects TRBV9 to TRBJ2-3, with D unclear. V dropped 0 bases and J dropped 0 bases, with 11 bases sitting between them. CDR1 and CDR2 (germline): SGDLS, YYNGEE. The CDR3 is 16 amino acids. The CDR3: CASSVGSQSSTDTQYF. DNA of the CDR3: TGTGCCAGCAGCGTAGGTTCTCAATCTAGCACAGATACGCAGTATTTT.

This clonotype was observed at least ten times. The CDR3: CASSLGSNTGELFF. DNA for the CDR3: TGCGCCAGCAGCTTGGGATCGAACACCGGGGAGCTGTTTTTT. The chain joins TRBV5-1 to TRBJ2-2, with D uncertain. CDR1 SGHRS and CDR2 YFSETQ come from the germline V gene. The CDR3 contains 14 residues. Trimming stripped 0 bases from V and 0 bases from J, with 3 bases between.

This clonotype was counted ten times or more. V and J are TRBV27 and TRBJ1-6; the D is unclear. The germline V gene encodes CDR1 MNHEY and CDR2 SMNVEV (reference sequence). V lost 5 bases and J lost 7, with 15 bases in between. CDR3 length: 15 residues. CDR3: CASSPRRLQNSPLHF. As DNA, the CDR3 is TGTGCCAGCAGTCCCCGGAGGCTCCAAAATTCACCCCTCCACTTT.